The 32 T cell receptor beta chains below come from one sample, sequenced in a study of blood T cell repertoires in COVID-19. The protocol was immunoSEQ multiplex PCR, while the TCRdb copy is restricted to in-frame clones and leaves out a portion. The table shows roughly 80,000 clones, with over 70% occurring only once. Sequenced material: peripheral blood. The receptor source for this set is a man aged 80 or over with acute or convalescent COVID-19.

V usage is TRBV19 and J usage is TRBJ1-1, with a weak D call TRBD1 (5 bases). With 5 bases removed from V and 3 bases from J, the gap between germline ends came to 13 bases. CDR1 and CDR2 (germline): LNHDA, SQIVND (reference sequence). This CDR3 is 14 amino acids long. Written as DNA, the CDR3 is TGTGCCAGTAGTGGAGGGACCCTGGACACTGAAGCTTTCTTT. Translating gives CASSGGTLDTEAFF.

This chain joins TRBV5-5 and TRBJ2-1; TRBD2 agrees at 13 bases. There are 18 residues in the CDR3. Germline assignment: CDR1 SGHKS and CDR2 YYEKEE (reference sequence). The V gene end was trimmed by 4 bases and the J gene end by 6 bases; junction bases not matched to a gene: 13. The CDR3 loop is CASSLTITTSGGINEQFF. The CDR3 nucleotides are TGTGCCAGCAGCCTAACGATAACGACTAGCGGGGGGATCAATGAGCAGTTCTTC.

This rearrangement joins TRBV3-1 (or the pseudogene TRBV3-2) to TRBJ1-1; 7 bases are shared with TRBD1. The CDR3 totals 14 residues. The V segment lost 2 bases and the J segment 7 bases; nucleotides outside the gene matches: 7. Per germline, CDR1 LGHDT and CDR2 YNNKEL (reference sequence). CDR3 nucleotide sequence: TGTGCCAGCAGCCAACGGTCAGGGGGAAATGAAGCTTTCTTT. It translates to CASSQRSGGNEAFF.

V gene TRBV11-2 combines with J gene TRBJ2-7; possibly TRBD1 for D (6 bases). CDR3 size: 13 residues. From germline, CDR1 is SGHAT and CDR2 FQNNGV. The ends were cut back, 6 bases at V and 1 base at J, with 10 bases in the middle. Here the CDR3 reads CASRTGNSYEQYF. Here the CDR3 DNA reads TGTGCCAGCAGAACAGGGAATTCCTACGAGCAGTACTTC.

The chain carries TRBV7-3 and TRBJ1-1, with TRBD1 as a possible D gene (5 bases). Germline CDR1 and CDR2: SGHTA and FQGTGA. The CDR3 runs 14 residues. Trimming took off 1 base at V and 3 bases at J, with 9 bases between the two ends. For the CDR3, the DNA is TGTGCCAGCAGCTTAAAGGGGACTGACACTGAAGCTTTCTTT. This gives the protein CASSLKGTDTEAFF.

This sequence joins TRBV6-6 and TRBJ2-1; D is perhaps TRBD2 (6 bases). The V and J ends lost 5 bases and 7 bases respectively, with 27 bases between them. Per germline, CDR1 MNHNY and CDR2 SVGAGI (reference sequence). This CDR3 has 18 residues. CDR3 coding DNA: TGTGCCAGCAGTCCAGACATCCGACTCGGGGGTATGGGAAATGAGCAGTTCTTC. Translated: CASSPDIRLGGMGNEQFF.

The sample holds one count of this clone. This chain connects TRBV30 to TRBJ1-1; weak D call: TRBD1 (6 bases). The CDR3 has 14 residues. Germline assignment: CDR1 GTSNPN and CDR2 SVGIG (reference sequence). The ends were cut back, 2 bases at V and 2 bases at J, with 12 bases in the middle. The CDR3 loop reads CAWSPRTANTEAFF. The CDR3 region has the DNA TGTGCCTGGAGTCCGAGGACAGCCAACACTGAAGCTTTCTTT. Complete variable domain (other parts from reference TRBV30 and TRBJ1-1): SQTIHQWPATLVQPVGSPLSLECTVEGTSNPNLYWYRQAAGRGLQLLFYSVGIGQISSEVPQNLSASRPQDRQFILSSKKLLLSDSGFYLCAWSPRTANTEAFFGQGTRLTVV.

The chain is built from TRBV27 and TRBJ1-5; maybe TRBD1 (5 bases). V was shortened by 6 bases and J by 1 base, with 10 bases between the two germline ends. CDR1 MNHEY and CDR2 SMNVEV come from the germline V gene (reference sequence). This CDR3 contains 14 residues. The CDR3 is CASRFGGSNQPQHF. Here the CDR3 DNA reads TGTGCCAGCAGGTTTGGGGGGAGCAATCAGCCCCAGCATTTT.

The chain employs TRBV2 and TRBJ1-5, with a tentative D call TRBD1 (6 bases). The CDR3 extends over 14 amino acids. Germline assignment: CDR1 SNHLY and CDR2 FYNNEI. V lost 5 bases to trimming and J lost 8 bases, with 16 bases between them. This CDR3 is CASSPRGLDEPQHF. CDR3 coding DNA: TGTGCCAGCAGTCCCAGGGGTTTGGATGAGCCCCAGCATTTT.

The genes are TRBV19 and TRBJ1-2; D is undetermined. The V end lost 6 bases, the J end lost 2 bases, and 19 bases lay between the germline ends. The germline V gene has CDR1 LNHDA and CDR2 SQIVND (reference sequence). CDR3 size: 16 residues. For the CDR3, the DNA is TGTGCCAGTAGCCCGACATCGACCTCCTCCAACTATGGCTACACCTTC. It translates to CASSPTSTSSNYGYTF.

In the case of this clone: The sample holds other DNA sequences that translate to the same CDR3. The chain recombines TRBV6-6 with TRBJ2-3; the match to TRBD2 covers 11 bases. Trimming took 0 bases from V and 6 from J; bases not matched to a gene: 2. The germline V gene encodes CDR1 MNHNY and CDR2 SVGAGI (reference sequence). This CDR3 spans 15 amino acids. For the CDR3, the DNA is TGTGCCAGCAGTTACTCGGCTAGCGGGGGGGATACGCAGTATTTT. This sequence encodes CASSYSASGGDTQYF.

The chain uses TRBV19 and TRBJ1-5, with TRBD1 matching over 8 bases. CDR1 and CDR2 from the germline V gene are LNHDA and SQIVND (reference sequence). V trimming: 6 bases; J trimming: 1 base; junction bases outside the gene matches: 5. CDR3 size: 15 residues. The CDR3 DNA is TGTGCCAGTAGAAACCAGGGGGCAAGCAATCAGCCCCAGCATTTT. Translated: CASRNQGASNQPQHF. Based on the CDR3 plus reference TRBV19 and TRBJ1-5, the full variable domain is DGGITQSPKYLFRKEGQNVTLSCEQNLNHDAMYWYRQDPGQGLRLIYYSQIVNDFQKGDIAEGYSVSREKKESFPLTVTSAQKNPTAFYLCASRNQGASNQPQHFGDGTRLSIL.

The chain recombines TRBV5-6 with TRBJ2-3, with TRBD2 matching over 7 bases. J was trimmed by 0 bases and V by 1 base; bases with no gene match: 11. CDR3 size: 18 residues. Looked up from germline, CDR1 is SGHDT and CDR2 is YYEEEE. The CDR3 DNA sequence: TGTGCCAGCAGCTTGACCTTTGCCGGGACTACTAGCACAGATACGCAGTATTTT. Encoded protein: CASSLTFAGTTSTDTQYF.

The rearrangement links TRBV3-1 (or the pseudogene TRBV3-2) to TRBJ1-5; D might be TRBD1 (5 bases). This CDR3 spans 13 amino acids. Germline V gene lookup returns CDR1 LGHDT and CDR2 YNNKEL (reference sequence). CDR3 sequence reads: CAHRDCFYQPQHF. The DNA for the CDR3 is TGTGCACACCGGGACTGTTTTTATCAGCCCCAGCATTTT.

The chain links TRBV3-1 (or the pseudogene TRBV3-2) to TRBJ1-1, with D unclear. With 4 bases removed from V and 8 bases from J, the gap between germline ends came to 17 bases. The germline gives CDR1 LGHDT, CDR2 YNNKEL (reference sequence). The CDR3 is made up of 14 amino acids. For the CDR3, the DNA is TGTGCCAGCAGCCTGGGCACCGTCCCCGCCGAAGCTTTCTTT. This gives the protein CASSLGTVPAEAFF.

The V call is TRBV7-6, the J call TRBJ2-7; 7 bases map to TRBD1. The CDR3 is 15 amino acids. V trimming: 1 base; J trimming: 2 bases; junction bases outside the gene matches: 5. CDR1 is SGHVS and CDR2 is FNYEAQ in the germline V gene. The CDR3 DNA sequence: TGTGCCAGCAGCTTAGAACAGGGGTTTACCTACGAGCAGTACTTC. The encoded protein is CASSLEQGFTYEQYF.

V is TRBV28 and J is TRBJ2-7, with a tentative D call TRBD1 (5 bases). Germline V gene lookup returns CDR1 MDHEN and CDR2 SYDVKM. Between the trimmed V and J ends, which lost 4 bases and 6 bases, there was a span of 10 bases. The CDR3 runs to 12 residues. The CDR3 nucleotides are TGTGCCAGCAGTTCGGACAAACGCGAGCAGTACTTC. This encodes CASSSDKREQYF.

This rearrangement joins TRBV2 to TRBJ1-4; 7 bases map to TRBD1. V was pared by 8 bases and J by 7 bases, with 13 bases of the junction left unmatched. This CDR3 contains 15 residues. Germline assignment: CDR1 SNHLY and CDR2 FYNNEI. CDR3 DNA sequence: TGTGCCAGCCAACGAAATCAGGGGGGTAGTGAAAAACTGTTTTTT. It is translated as CASQRNQGGSEKLFF.

The chain employs TRBV11-2 and TRBJ1-1; TRBD1 might be the D (5 bases). Between the trimmed V and J ends, which lost 7 bases and 1 base, there was a span of 13 bases. CDR3 length: 14 amino acids. From germline, CDR1 is SGHAT and CDR2 FQNNGV. The CDR3 protein is CASTRGHSNTEAFF. CDR3 DNA sequence: TGTGCCAGCACCAGAGGACACTCGAACACTGAAGCTTTCTTT.

The chain carries TRBV24-1 and TRBJ1-5; 8 positions match TRBD1. With 3 bases clipped from V and 2 bases from J, the junction kept 8 bases outside the gene matches. This CDR3 has 17 residues. Germline assignment: CDR1 KGHDR and CDR2 SFDVKD. The CDR3 region has the DNA TGTGCCACCAGTGATCCGGACAGGGAGGCCCGCAATCAGCCCCAGCATTTT. Residues: CATSDPDREARNQPQHF.

A single count supports this clone. V gene TRBV2 combines with J gene TRBJ2-7, with D tentatively TRBD2 (6 bases). The CDR3 has 14 residues. Germline lookup yields CDR1 SNHLY and CDR2 FYNNEI. Deletions cut 7 bases from V and 3 bases from J, with 16 bases between. The CDR3: CASKTGGMVYEQYF. The CDR3 DNA sequence: TGTGCCAGCAAAACCGGGGGTATGGTCTACGAGCAGTACTTC.

This clone was seen only a few times. The genes are TRBV5-6 and TRBJ1-2; D perhaps matches TRBD1 (6 bases). Germline V lookup: CDR1 SGHDT, CDR2 YYEEEE. This CDR3 contains 13 residues. V shed 4 bases and J shed 6 bases, with 13 bases lying between them. The CDR3 bases are TGTGCCAGCAGCCCCACGGACAGTAATGGCTACACCTTC. Protein sequence: CASSPTDSNGYTF.

This chain uses TRBV5-1 with TRBJ1-6; no definite D call. Trimming pared 0 bases from V and 7 bases from J, leaving 11 bases between. The length of the CDR3 is 15 residues. The V gene's germline CDR1 is SGHRS and CDR2 YFSETQ. CDR3 nucleotides: TGCGCCAGCAGCTTGGCCGGACGCGGGAATTCACCCCTCCACTTT. The encoded protein is CASSLAGRGNSPLHF.

V is TRBV10-3 and J is TRBJ1-1; D gene uncertain. Between the trimmed V and J ends, which lost 2 bases and 3 bases, there was a span of 7 bases. There are 13 residues in the CDR3. The V gene's germline CDR1 is ENHRY and CDR2 SYGVKD. In DNA, the CDR3 is TGTGCCATCAGTGAGCTCTTGTACACTGAAGCTTTCTTT. The encoded protein is CAISELLYTEAFF.

This clone showed up just once. This chain joins TRBV5-1 and TRBJ1-3; maybe TRBD1 (6 bases). V gave up 0 bases and J gave up 2 bases, with 12 bases separating them. CDR1 is SGHRS, CDR2 YFSETQ, per germline. This CDR3 contains 16 residues. The CDR3 DNA sequence: TGCGCCAGCAGCTTGGAGGGGGATCGACCTGGAAACACCATATATTTT. Encoded protein: CASSLEGDRPGNTIYF.

This chain connects TRBV19 to TRBJ1-5, with 8 bases fitting TRBD1. Germline CDR1 reads LNHDA; CDR2 reads SQIVND (reference sequence). Trimming removed 5 bases from V and 4 bases from J; junction bases left unmatched: 4. The CDR3 has 14 residues. In DNA form, the CDR3 reads TGTGCCAGTAGTCCCGGGACAGGTAATCAGCCCCAGCATTTT. This codes for CASSPGTGNQPQHF. Complete variable domain (other parts from reference TRBV19 and TRBJ1-5): DGGITQSPKYLFRKEGQNVTLSCEQNLNHDAMYWYRQDPGQGLRLIYYSQIVNDFQKGDIAEGYSVSREKKESFPLTVTSAQKNPTAFYLCASSPGTGNQPQHFGDGTRLSIL.

The chain couples TRBV7-6 to TRBJ2-3; 8 bases align to TRBD2. Trimming cost V 1 base and J 1 base; bases outside gene matches: 1. The CDR3 loop spans 15 amino acids. The germline V gene encodes CDR1 SGHVS and CDR2 FNYEAQ. CDR3 residues: CASSLGRGGTDTQYF. The CDR3 DNA is TGTGCCAGCAGCTTAGGGCGGGGGGGCACAGATACGCAGTATTTT.

The chain is built from TRBV9 and TRBJ1-2; 9 positions match TRBD1. CDR3 length: 16 amino acids. Germline loops: CDR1 SGDLS, CDR2 YYNGEE. Trimming took 3 bases from V and 8 from J; bases not matched to a gene: 14. As DNA, the CDR3 is TGTGCCAGCAGCGCAGTACAGGGGGCAGGTTTGGGAGGCTACACCTTC. Translation gives CASSAVQGAGLGGYTF.

The chain has TRBV3-1 (or the pseudogene TRBV3-2) and TRBJ2-1; 9 bases fit TRBD2. The CDR3 length is 16 residues. V shed 5 bases, J shed 4 bases, and the junction held 9 bases outside the gene matches. In germline, CDR1 is LGHDT, CDR2 YNNKEL (reference sequence). CDR3 coding DNA: TGTGCCAGCAGCAAAAGCGGGGGGATTTCATACAATGAGCAGTTCTTC. This translates into CASSKSGGISYNEQFF.

The V and J genes are TRBV30 and TRBJ2-3, with D possibly matching TRBD2 (5 bases). CDR1 and CDR2 (germline): GTSNPN, SVGIG (reference sequence). The germline V and J ends were trimmed by 2 bases and 6 bases, with 12 bases remaining between them. CDR3 length: 13 amino acids. CDR3 loop: CAWSTGSWDTQYF. As DNA, the CDR3 is TGTGCCTGGAGTACGGGGTCATGGGATACGCAGTATTTT.

J is TRBJ1-2 and V is TRBV29-1; 7 bases are a match to TRBD1. V lost 2 bases and J lost 6; bases outside the gene matches: 6. From germline, CDR1 is SQVTM and CDR2 ANQGSEA. CDR3 length: 13 residues. CDR3 sequence (DNA): TGCAGCGTTGAAAAGGGCAGGGGGGATGGCTACACCTTC. This gives the protein CSVEKGRGDGYTF.

This clone was recorded a few times. The chain carries TRBV20-1 and TRBJ2-7, with TRBD2 matching over 13 bases. With V trimmed by 3 bases and J by 5 bases, 4 bases remained unmatched. Germline CDR1 DFQATT, CDR2 SNEGSKA (reference sequence). The CDR3 contains 14 residues. The CDR3 nucleotides are TGCAGTGCTAGTGGGACTAGCGGGGCCCACGAGCAGTACTTC. Protein product: CSASGTSGAHEQYF.